The 30 T cell receptor beta chains below all came from one sample that was sequenced in a study of blood T cell repertoires in COVID-19. Assay used: immunoSEQ multiplex PCR; TCRdb lists only in-frame clones, some missing. The table has 35,000 to 40,000 clones, 81% seen once; the top ten hold around 28%. The sequenced sample was peripheral blood. Every receptor here comes from an older man with active or convalescent COVID-19.

The chain combines TRBV7-9 with TRBJ2-7, with a possible D match to TRBD1 (5 bases). Looked up from germline, CDR1 is SEHNR and CDR2 is FQNEAQ (reference sequence). V dropped 5 bases and J dropped 5 bases, with 25 bases sitting between them. This CDR3 has 17 residues. CDR3 protein: CASSRVGADSWWDEQYF. The CDR3 DNA reads TGTGCCAGCAGCCGAGTAGGGGCCGACAGTTGGTGGGACGAGCAGTACTTC.

This rearrangement joins TRBV11-2 to TRBJ2-7, with 9 positions matching TRBD1. With 2 bases clipped from V and 0 bases from J, the junction kept 11 bases outside the gene matches. The germline V gene has CDR1 SGHAT and CDR2 FQNNGV. CDR3 size: 18 residues. The CDR3 DNA sequence: TGTGCCAGCAGCTTAAAGGGACAGGGTCGGTCTTACTCCTACGAGCAGTACTTC. This gives the protein CASSLKGQGRSYSYEQYF.

The chain uses TRBV6-4 and TRBJ1-1; TRBD1 matches 9 bases. With 0 bases clipped from V and 10 bases from J, the junction kept 3 bases outside the gene matches. Germline assignment: CDR1 MRHNA and CDR2 SNTAGT. The CDR3 loop spans 13 amino acids. CDR3 nucleotide sequence: TGTGCCAGCAGTGACTCGGGACAGGGTCGAGCTTTCTTT. Protein product: CASSDSGQGRAFF.

V usage is TRBV7-3 and J usage is TRBJ1-1, with TRBD1 as a possible D gene (5 bases). This CDR3 region has 14 residues. Germline V lookup: CDR1 SGHTA, CDR2 FQGTGA. V dropped 5 bases and J dropped 1 base, with 11 bases sitting between them. As DNA, the CDR3 is TGTGCCAGCAGCCAAGTGGGGGGGAACACTGAAGCTTTCTTT. Translated: CASSQVGGNTEAFF.

The chain carries TRBV15 and TRBJ1-1; possibly TRBD1 for D (6 bases). V lost 0 bases and J 4 bases, leaving 12 bases between the germline ends. The length of the CDR3 is 15 residues. Germline V gene lookup returns CDR1 LNHNV and CDR2 YYDKDF (reference sequence). Here the CDR3 reads CATSRDNLRGTEAFF. CDR3 coding DNA: TGTGCCACCAGCAGAGATAACCTCAGGGGCACTGAAGCTTTCTTT.

The rearrangement joins TRBV2 to TRBJ1-5, with 7 bases fitting TRBD1. Germline V gene lookup returns CDR1 SNHLY and CDR2 FYNNEI. J lost 2 bases, V lost 8 bases, and 9 bases had no gene match. The CDR3 extends over 15 amino acids. The CDR3 region has the DNA TGTGCCAGCCAAGGTCAGGGGGTCGGCAATCAGCCCCAGCATTTT. Translation gives CASQGQGVGNQPQHF.

The V call is TRBV7-3, the J call TRBJ2-3; 8 nucleotides align to TRBD2. CDR3 length: 16 residues. Germline CDR1 SGHTA, CDR2 FQGTGA. The junction had 7 bases not matched to a gene; V was cut back by 2 bases and J by 3 bases. CDR3 sequence (DNA): TGTGCCAGCAGCTTATTTCGGGAGGGCCCAACAGATACGCAGTATTTT. Encoded protein: CASSLFREGPTDTQYF.

This clone was detected only a few times. J is TRBJ2-7 and V is TRBV4-2, with a tentative D call TRBD1 (5 bases). CDR1 is LGHNA, CDR2 YNFKEQ, per germline. The V and J ends lost 0 bases and 4 bases respectively, with 13 bases between them. The CDR3 is 15 residues long. CDR3 nucleotides: TGTGCCAGCAGCCAAGATCGGCAGGGTCATTACGAGCAGTACTTC. Its protein product is CASSQDRQGHYEQYF.

The V call is TRBV7-2, the J call TRBJ2-1, with 8 bases that match TRBD2. Trimming took 6 bases from V and 0 from J; bases not matched to a gene: 4. From germline, CDR1 is SGHTA and CDR2 FQGNSA. The length of the CDR3 is 15 residues. CDR3 in amino acids: CASRSTSGSYNEQFF. CDR3 in DNA: TGTGCCAGCAGGTCCACTAGCGGCTCCTACAATGAGCAGTTCTTC.

This clone was picked up a small number of times. This sequence joins TRBV7-8 and TRBJ1-5; D is unclear. V was pared by 5 bases and J by 6 bases, with 11 bases between. This CDR3 region has 13 residues. The germline V gene encodes CDR1 SGHVS and CDR2 FQNEAQ. The CDR3 is CASSLDGSQPQHF. The CDR3 nucleotides read TGTGCCAGCAGCCTGGACGGGAGTCAGCCCCAGCATTTT.

The rearrangement links TRBV19 to TRBJ2-1; TRBD2 is a possible D gene (5 bases). V was shortened by 3 bases and J by 7 bases, with 19 bases between the two germline ends. CDR1 and CDR2 from the germline V gene are LNHDA and SQIVND (reference sequence). The CDR3 sequence is 16 residues long. The CDR3 DNA is TGTGCCAGTAGTATCATGGGAGCGGCCTCCGGAAATGAGCAGTTCTTC. Protein: CASSIMGAASGNEQFF. The entire variable domain, with the rest obtained from reference TRBV19 and TRBJ2-1, is as follows: DGGITQSPKYLFRKEGQNVTLSCEQNLNHDAMYWYRQDPGQGLRLIYYSQIVNDFQKGDIAEGYSVSREKKESFPLTVTSAQKNPTAFYLCASSIMGAASGNEQFFGPGTRLTVL.

This clone was detected only once. The genes are TRBV6-2 or TRBV6-3 and TRBJ1-5; 7 nucleotides agree with TRBD1. The length of the CDR3 is 15 residues. Germline CDR1 reads MNHEY; CDR2 reads SVGEGT. The junction had 8 bases not matched to a gene; V was cut back by 2 bases and J by 7 bases. CDR3 residues: CASSYQRQGTQPQHF. The CDR3 region has the DNA TGTGCCAGCAGTTACCAAAGACAGGGCACACAGCCCCAGCATTTT.

The rearrangement joins TRBV19 to TRBJ1-4; no reliable D call. Germline assignment: CDR1 LNHDA and CDR2 SQIVND (reference sequence). Trimming left V 3 bases short and J 4 bases short, with 9 bases between. The length of the CDR3 is 14 residues. In nucleotides, the CDR3 is TGTGCCAGTAGTATCACCCAGGATAATGAAAAACTGTTTTTT. Its translation is CASSITQDNEKLFF.

The V call is TRBV10-3, the J call TRBJ2-3; tentatively, D is TRBD2 (5 bases). The CDR3 spans 15 residues. The germline V gene has CDR1 ENHRY and CDR2 SYGVKD. The ends were cut back, 3 bases at V and 2 bases at J, with 12 bases in the middle. The CDR3: CAISDGSVDTDTQYF. The CDR3, as DNA: TGTGCCATCAGTGATGGTAGCGTAGACACAGATACGCAGTATTTT.

The rearrangement uses TRBV18 and TRBJ1-1; possible D gene TRBD1, 6 bases. The germline V gene has CDR1 KGHSH and CDR2 LQKENI. V dropped 3 bases and J dropped 4 bases, with 18 bases sitting between them. The CDR3 runs 16 residues. For the CDR3, the DNA is TGTGCCAGCTCACCGAATCTTAGACAGGTCGGCACTGAAGCTTTCTTT. It codes for CASSPNLRQVGTEAFF.

This chain links TRBV19 with TRBJ1-6; 8 bases map to TRBD1. There are 14 residues in the CDR3. J gave up 8 bases and V 7 bases, and 7 bases lay outside the gene matches. Per germline, CDR1 LNHDA and CDR2 SQIVND (reference sequence). CDR3 coding DNA: TGTGCCAGTAAATCGGACAGGGCTCATTCACCCCTCCACTTT. This codes for CASKSDRAHSPLHF.

V is TRBV29-1 and J is TRBJ1-6; tentative D call: TRBD1 (6 bases). Germline V lookup: CDR1 SQVTM, CDR2 ANQGSEA. The CDR3 runs 13 residues. Trimming shortened V by 5 bases and J by 10 bases, and 15 bases separated the two germline ends. In DNA, the CDR3 is TGCAGCGTTAGCTCGGGGGGCCTGTCACCCCTCCACTTT. The encoded protein is CSVSSGGLSPLHF. Using reference TRBV29-1 and TRBJ1-6 for the parts outside the CDR3, the full variable domain is SAVISQKPSRDICQRGTSLTIQCQVDSQVTMMFWYRQQPGQSLTLIATANQGSEATYESGFVIDKFPISRPNLTFSTLTVSNMSPEDSSIYLCSVSSGGLSPLHFGNGTRLTVT.

This clone was detected only once. This chain connects TRBV29-1 to TRBJ2-3; D perhaps matches TRBD2 (5 bases). V was clipped by 0 bases and J by 6 bases, with 16 bases between them. This CDR3 has 15 amino acids. Germline V gene data show CDR1 as SQVTM and CDR2 as ANQGSEA. The CDR3 region is CSVEDQRRGVDTQYF. For the CDR3, the DNA is TGCAGCGTTGAAGACCAGCGACGGGGAGTCGATACGCAGTATTTT.

V and J are TRBV9 and TRBJ2-5; 8 nucleotides line up with TRBD2. CDR1 is SGDLS, CDR2 YYNGEE, per germline. The CDR3 is 14 residues long. V lost 2 bases to trimming and J lost 5 bases; unmatched junction nucleotides: 5. Written as DNA, the CDR3 is TGTGCCAGCAGCGTGGCGGGAGGTCATGAGACCCAGTACTTC. Encoded protein: CASSVAGGHETQYF.

The CDR3 DNA sequence: TGTGCCAGCAGGGTAGGGGTGACCACTGAAGCTTTCTTT. Its translation is CASRVGVTTEAFF. The chain employs TRBV25-1 and TRBJ1-1, with D possibly TRBD1 on 5 matching bases. Germline CDR1 is MGHDK and CDR2 is SYGVNS. CDR3 length: 13 residues. V lost 6 bases and J 4 bases, leaving 12 bases between the germline ends.

This clone was picked up a small number of times. The rearrangement links TRBV4-3 to TRBJ2-2; D not certain. Trimming stripped 9 bases from V and 6 bases from J, with 20 bases between. The germline V gene encodes CDR1 LGHNA and CDR2 YSLEER. The CDR3 has 15 residues. The CDR3 sequence: CASARDVGFPGELFF. The DNA for the CDR3 is TGCGCCAGTGCGCGTGATGTTGGTTTCCCCGGGGAGCTGTTTTTT.

This clone was seen only a few times. The chain's CDR3 is CASSYRGQNSPLHF. The CDR3 DNA reads TGTGCCAGCAGTTACAGGGGGCAGAATTCACCCCTCCACTTT. This chain connects TRBV2 to TRBJ1-6; TRBD1 matches at 9 bases. This CDR3 is built from 14 residues. Per the germline V gene, CDR1 is SNHLY and CDR2 is FYNNEI. V trimming: 5 bases; J trimming: 7 bases; junction bases outside the gene matches: 3.

This clone was counted a few times. The chain uses TRBV9 and TRBJ2-2, with TRBD1 identical over 8 bases. This CDR3 has 16 residues. V shed 6 bases and J 5 bases; nucleotides not matched to a gene: 12. Germline V gene sequence: CDR1 SGDLS, CDR2 YYNGEE. CDR3 DNA: TGTGCCAGCACCTCTCTTGGGCAGGGGGCAACCGGGGAGCTGTTTTTT. It yields the protein CASTSLGQGATGELFF.

The gene calls are TRBV7-8 and TRBJ2-2; 8 bases map to TRBD1. In germline, CDR1 is SGHVS, CDR2 FQNEAQ. Trimming took 5 bases from V and 5 from J; bases not matched to a gene: 7. The CDR3 totals 15 residues. As DNA, the CDR3 is TGTGCCAGCAGCCTACGGGACAGGACAACCGGGGAGCTGTTTTTT. Amino acids: CASSLRDRTTGELFF.

V gene TRBV15 combines with J gene TRBJ2-7, with D possibly TRBD2 on 6 matching bases. This CDR3 spans 14 amino acids. The germline CDR1 and CDR2 sequences are LNHNV and YYDKDF (reference sequence). Trimming took 0 bases from V and 7 from J, leaving 13 bases between them. CDR3 region: CATSRDRSAGEQYF. Written as DNA, the CDR3 is TGTGCCACCAGCAGAGATAGGTCTGCGGGGGAGCAGTACTTC.

The chain joins TRBV4-3 to TRBJ2-2; possible D gene TRBD2, 6 bases. CDR1 LGHNA and CDR2 YSLEER come from the germline V gene. Trimming removed 2 bases from V and 5 bases from J, with 18 bases in between. There are 17 residues in the CDR3. CDR3: CASSQQPAGKETGELFF. Written as DNA, the CDR3 is TGCGCCAGCAGCCAACAACCGGCGGGGAAAGAGACCGGGGAGCTGTTTTTT.

The chain employs TRBV6-5 and TRBJ1-3, with D uncertain. The CDR3 covers 16 residues. V lost 0 bases and J lost 2, with 11 bases in between. Looked up from germline, CDR1 is MNHEY and CDR2 is SVGAGI. CDR3 nucleotides: TGTGCCAGCAGTTACTCGGGAGCTCTCCCTGGAAACACCATATATTTT. Translating gives CASSYSGALPGNTIYF.

The genes are TRBV28 and TRBJ1-1; D possibly corresponds to TRBD1 (6 bases). CDR3 length equals 13 residues. V was pared by 7 bases and J by 1 base, with 10 bases between. From germline, CDR1 is MDHEN and CDR2 SYDVKM. CDR3 amino acids: CASNPGQNTEAFF. Here the CDR3 DNA reads TGTGCCAGCAACCCGGGACAGAACACTGAAGCTTTCTTT.

The chain couples TRBV3-1 (or the pseudogene TRBV3-2) to TRBJ1-1; the match to TRBD1 covers 8 bases. The junction had 6 bases not matched to a gene; V was cut back by 4 bases and J by 5 bases. The germline gives CDR1 LGHDT, CDR2 YNNKEL (reference sequence). CDR3 length: 14 residues. The DNA for the CDR3 is TGTGCCAGCAGCCCACTCAGGGGGCCGACTGAAGCTTTCTTT. Translated, it gives CASSPLRGPTEAFF.

V gene TRBV27 combines with J gene TRBJ1-2; D might be TRBD1 (6 bases). The germline V gene has CDR1 MNHEY and CDR2 SMNVEV (reference sequence). This CDR3 spans 12 amino acids. V lost 5 bases, J lost 7 bases, and 11 bases lay in between. The CDR3 DNA reads TGTGCCAGCAGTCCGGTAGGGGGTGGCTACACCTTC. It specifies CASSPVGGGYTF.